A selection of T cell receptor beta chains follows, all from one sample in a study of cytomegalovirus exposure and HLA in healthy donors. Assay used: immunoSEQ multiplex PCR; TCRdb lists only in-frame clones, some missing. The sample records about 54,000 clones, more than 75% being singletons. The sequenced material came from PBMCs. These TCRs come from a female donor in good health and CMV-seronegative. Each CDR3 is given with its conserved first and last residue. Each record gives: clone size, J gene, V gene, D gene, CDR3 protein, CDR3 DNA. D genes are given only for firm matches. Expanded clones get a size class; other rows say once, few or many, or leave the size out.

>few|TRBJ2-5|TRBV4-1|TRBD2
CASSQLPGLALIRGETQYF
TGCGCCAGCAGCCAACTCCCGGGACTAGCGTTGATTCGGGGAGAGACCCAGTACTTC
>.|TRBJ1-1|TRBV5-4|.
CASSLADMNTEAFF
TGTGCCAGCAGCTTGGCAGACATGAACACTGAAGCTTTCTTT
>.|TRBJ2-7|TRBV21-1|.
CASSGHRGGYEQYF
TGTGCTAGCAGCGGTCACAGGGGGGGCTACGAGCAGTACTTC
>.|TRBJ2-7|TRBV6-5|TRBD1
CASSADRGVSYEQYF
TGTGCCAGCAGCGCGGACAGGGGGGTGTCCTACGAGCAGTACTTC
>.|TRBJ2-3|TRBV11-2|.
CASSLDRRDTQYF
TGTGCCAGCAGCTTAGATCGGCGGGATACGCAGTATTTT
>.|TRBJ1-4|TRBV6-5|TRBD1
CASSQGQGARKLFF
TGTGCCAGCAGTCAGGGACAGGGGGCGCGAAAACTGTTTTTT
>.|TRBJ2-7|TRBV4-3|.
CASSQAYQGGGYEQYF
TGCGCCAGCAGCCAAGCCTACCAGGGGGGCGGCTACGAGCAGTACTTC
>once|TRBJ1-2|TRBV5-6|TRBD1
CASSLGTVGYTF
TGTGCCAGCAGCCTGGGGACAGTGGGCTACACCTTC
>.|TRBJ2-7|TRBV7-2|TRBD1
CASSAKDRAQYF
TGTGCCAGCAGCGCGAAAGACAGGGCGCAGTACTTC
>.|TRBJ2-3|TRBV4-1|.
CASSQVWPSTDTQYF
TGCGCCAGCAGCCAAGTATGGCCAAGCACAGATACGCAGTATTTT
>.|TRBJ2-2|TRBV6-5|.
CASSPRQGNTGELFF
TGTGCCAGCAGTCCCCGGCAGGGCAACACCGGGGAGCTGTTTTTT
>.|TRBJ1-5|TRBV11-2|TRBD1
CASSLGTGYSNQPQHF
TGTGCCAGCAGCTTAGGGACAGGGTATAGCAATCAGCCCCAGCATTTT
>.|TRBJ2-7|TRBV15|.
CATSRYRVEVEQYF
TGTGCCACCAGCAGGTACAGGGTGGAGGTCGAGCAGTACTTC
>.|TRBJ2-1|TRBV18|TRBD2
CASSSGLHNEQFF
TGTGCCAGCTCATCGGGACTACACAATGAGCAGTTCTTC
>.|TRBJ1-4|TRBV19|.
CASTTADSSHEKLFF
TGTGCCAGTACTACCGCGGACAGCTCGCATGAAAAACTGTTTTTT
>.|TRBJ1-2|TRBV7-9|.
CASSPDSSNYGYTF
TGTGCCAGCAGCCCGGACAGTTCTAACTATGGCTACACCTTC
>.|TRBJ2-3|TRBV6-4|TRBD2
CASSETSGGTDTQYF
TGTGCCAGCAGTGAAACTAGCGGGGGGACAGATACGCAGTATTTT
>.|TRBJ2-1|TRBV25-1|.
CASSGGVYNEQFF
TGTGCCAGCAGTGGAGGAGTTTACAATGAGCAGTTCTTC
>.|TRBJ1-1|TRBV25-1|.
CASSDPGPNTEAFF
TGTGCCAGCAGTGATCCGGGTCCGAACACTGAAGCTTTCTTT
>few|TRBJ1-1|TRBV6-6|.
CASSYYGQNTEAFF
TGTGCCAGCAGTTACTACGGACAGAACACTGAAGCTTTCTTT
>.|TRBJ2-7|TRBV4-2|TRBD2
CASSQTGGPSEQYF
TGTGCCAGCAGCCAAACGGGGGGGCCATCTGAGCAGTACTTC
>.|TRBJ1-6|TRBV19|TRBD1
CASHRGTKNSPLHF
TGTGCCAGCCACAGGGGTACGAAAAATTCACCCCTCCACTTT
>.|TRBJ2-7|TRBV7-9|.
CASSFARASYEQYF
TGTGCCAGCAGCTTCGCGAGGGCCTCCTACGAGCAGTACTTC
>.|TRBJ1-5|TRBV6-5|TRBD1
CASRTQGNNQPQHF
TGTGCCAGCAGAACACAGGGGAACAATCAGCCCCAGCATTTT
>.|TRBJ2-3|TRBV27|TRBD2
CASSLSAPSGLGTDTQYF
TGTGCCAGCAGTTTATCTGCTCCTAGCGGGTTGGGTACAGATACGCAGTATTTT
>.|TRBJ1-1|TRBV6-5|.
CASSLADKAFF
TGTGCCAGCAGTTTAGCAGATAAAGCTTTCTTT
>.|TRBJ1-5|TRBV18|.
CASSIQDSNQPQHF
TGTGCCAGCTCAATACAGGATAGCAATCAGCCCCAGCATTTT
>.|TRBJ2-1|TRBV5-6|TRBD1
CASSLDRGLKDEQFF
TGTGCCAGCAGCCTCGACAGGGGTCTTAAGGATGAGCAGTTCTTC
>.|TRBJ2-5|TRBV5-1|TRBD1
CASSRTRQGQETQYF
TGCGCCAGCAGCCGCACCCGACAGGGTCAAGAGACCCAGTACTTC
>.|TRBJ1-2|TRBV28|.
CASTLSNYGYTF
TGTGCCAGCACCCTGAGCAACTATGGCTACACCTTC
>.|TRBJ2-7|TRBV10-1|.
CASSESHPGQIPYEQYF
TGCGCCAGCAGTGAGTCCCACCCAGGACAGATTCCCTACGAGCAGTACTTC
>.|TRBJ1-5|TRBV2|.
CASSDPLQPQHF
TGTGCCAGCAGTGATCCCCTCCAGCCCCAGCATTTT
>.|TRBJ1-1|TRBV6-1|.
CASPRRGADAGAFF
TGTGCCAGTCCCCGACGAGGGGCGGACGCGGGGGCTTTCTTT
>few|TRBJ1-6|TRBV7-8|.
CASSLVDRDTSPLHF
TGTGCCAGCAGCTTAGTTGACCGGGACACATCACCCCTCCACTTT
>.|TRBJ1-2|TRBV14|.
CASSLVGVNYGYTF
TGTGCCAGCAGTCTTGTCGGGGTTAACTATGGCTACACCTTC
>.|TRBJ1-2|TRBV9|.
CASSVGGGQPYGYTF
TGTGCCAGCAGCGTAGGGGGTGGACAGCCCTATGGCTACACCTTC
>few|TRBJ2-7|TRBV27|.
CASGDGTGRYEQYF
TGTGCCAGCGGAGATGGCACAGGGCGGTACGAGCAGTACTTC